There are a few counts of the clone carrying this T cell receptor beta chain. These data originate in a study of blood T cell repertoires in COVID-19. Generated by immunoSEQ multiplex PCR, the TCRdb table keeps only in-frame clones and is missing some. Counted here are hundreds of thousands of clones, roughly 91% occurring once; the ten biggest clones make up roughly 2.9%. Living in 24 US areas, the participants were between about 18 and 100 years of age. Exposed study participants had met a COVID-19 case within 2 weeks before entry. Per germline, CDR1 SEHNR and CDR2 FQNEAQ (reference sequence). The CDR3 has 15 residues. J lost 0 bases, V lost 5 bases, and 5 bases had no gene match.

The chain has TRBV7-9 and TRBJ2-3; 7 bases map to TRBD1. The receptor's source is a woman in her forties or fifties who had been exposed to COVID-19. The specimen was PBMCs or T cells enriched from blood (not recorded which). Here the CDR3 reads CASSLRDSSTDTQYF. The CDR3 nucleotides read TGTGCCAGCAGCCTCCGGGACAGCAGCACAGATACGCAGTATTTT.